What follows describes a single TCR beta chain. The sample comes from a study of blood T cell repertoires in COVID-19. About the study: Some COVID-19 samples were acute and others convalescent; all came from the United States, Italy and Spain.

Per the original data handling: It was from reference gene primer amplification that nucleated cell counts were estimated. The table came from immunoSEQ multiplex PCR; TCRdb's copy has only in-frame clones and leaves some out. The DNA gave D and trimming, while V, J and clone size come from that table. The sample has approximately 120,000 clones, roughly 85% seen once. V shed 2 bases and J shed 0 bases, with 13 bases lying between them. CDR1 and CDR2 from the germline V gene are SGHNT and YYREEE (reference sequence). CDR3 length: 16 amino acids. J is TRBJ2-3 and V is TRBV5-4, with D possibly being TRBD1 (5 bases). This TCR was sampled from a woman aged 55 to 70 with acute or convalescent COVID-19. Sample: peripheral blood. This CDR3 reads CASSFTTGSSTDTQYF. CDR3 DNA: TGTGCCAGCAGCTTCACCACAGGTTCTAGCACAGATACGCAGTATTTT.